The 13 T cell receptor beta chains below were found in one sample sequenced in a study of blood T cell repertoires in COVID-19. Data came from immunoSEQ multiplex PCR; TCRdb stores just in-frame clones and leaves some out. The sample shows some 290,000 clones, roughly 83% of them seen only once. Input material: peripheral blood. The receptors shown here come from a man in his fifties or sixties who had recovered from COVID-19.

The chain couples TRBV28 to TRBJ2-7, with 10 bases fitting TRBD1. This CDR3 contains 15 residues. V shed 4 bases, J shed 4 bases, and the junction held 7 bases outside the gene matches. CDR1 and CDR2 (germline): MDHEN, SYDVKM. The CDR3 loop is CASSSRQGARYEQYF. The DNA of the CDR3 is TGTGCCAGCAGTTCTCGACAGGGGGCGCGGTACGAGCAGTACTTC.

In nucleotides, the CDR3 is TGTGCCAGCAGTTTCGGTGCGAGCACTGAAGCTTTCTTT. Residues: CASSFGASTEAFF. The chain carries TRBV27 and TRBJ1-1, with D hard to call. Between the trimmed V and J ends, which lost 3 bases and 4 bases, there was a span of 9 bases. The CDR3 has 13 residues. Germline V gene lookup returns CDR1 MNHEY and CDR2 SMNVEV (reference sequence).

This sequence joins TRBV3-1 (or the pseudogene TRBV3-2) and TRBJ2-6; a possible D gene is TRBD1 (6 bases). V lost 4 bases to trimming and J lost 0 bases, with 19 bases between them. Germline CDR1 reads LGHDT; CDR2 reads YNNKEL (reference sequence). The CDR3 length is 19 residues. The CDR3 is CASSPTLGTGSSGANVLTF. CDR3 sequence (DNA): TGTGCCAGCAGCCCAACCCTTGGCACAGGGAGCTCTGGGGCCAACGTCCTGACTTTC.

The CDR3 coding sequence is TGCGCCAGCAGCAGGGACACACCCCAGGGCACTGAAGCTTTCTTT. Residues: CASSRDTPQGTEAFF. The rearrangement links TRBV5-1 to TRBJ1-1; the D gene is possibly TRBD1 (6 bases). Germline assignment: CDR1 SGHRS and CDR2 YFSETQ. V shed 4 bases and J shed 4 bases, with 17 bases lying between them. The CDR3 spans 15 residues. Drawing the rest from reference TRBV5-1 and TRBJ1-1, the complete variable domain is KAGVTQTPRYLIKTRGQQVTLSCSPISGHRSVSWYQQTPGQGLQFLFEYFSETQRNKGNFPGRFSGRQFSNSRSEMNVSTLELGDSALYLCASSRDTPQGTEAFFGQGTRLTVV.

This sequence joins TRBV18 and TRBJ1-6; the D gene is possibly TRBD1 (6 bases). Germline loops: CDR1 KGHSH, CDR2 LQKENI. Trimming pared 6 bases from V and 7 bases from J, leaving 13 bases between. The CDR3 spans 14 residues. CDR3 loop: CASSHDRKNSPLHF. In DNA, the CDR3 is TGTGCCAGCTCTCATGACAGGAAAAATTCACCCCTCCACTTT. Combining the CDR3 with reference TRBV18 and TRBJ1-6 gives the whole variable domain NAGVMQNPRHLVRRRGQEARLRCSPMKGHSHVYWYRQLPEEGLKFMVYLQKENIIDESGMPKERFSAEFPKEGPSILRIQQVVRGDSAAYFCASSHDRKNSPLHFGNGTRLTVT.

The rearrangement links TRBV5-4 to TRBJ2-3; 9 nucleotides line up with TRBD2. This CDR3 region has 14 residues. The J segment lost 5 bases and the V segment lost 4 bases, leaving 5 bases of the junction unmatched. Germline-derived CDR1 and CDR2 are SGHNT and YYREEE (reference sequence). The CDR3 region is CASSIAGARDTQYF. CDR3 bases: TGTGCCAGCAGCATAGCGGGAGCTAGAGATACGCAGTATTTT.

The chain combines TRBV7-2 with TRBJ1-1; TRBD1 is a possible D gene (6 bases). This CDR3 contains 14 residues. V was cut by 1 base and J by 4 bases, with 10 bases left in between. CDR1 and CDR2 (germline): SGHTA, FQGNSA. CDR3 DNA sequence: TGTGCCAGCAGCTTAGATGTCAGGGGCACTGAAGCTTTCTTT. Amino acid sequence: CASSLDVRGTEAFF.

The J gene is TRBJ1-1, the V gene TRBV5-5, with a possible D match to TRBD1 (6 bases). The CDR3 runs 15 residues. V gave up 4 bases and J gave up 4 bases, with 17 bases separating them. Germline assignment: CDR1 SGHKS and CDR2 YYEKEE (reference sequence). The chain's CDR3 is CASSRRSGAGTEAFF. The CDR3 DNA is TGTGCCAGCAGCCGACGATCAGGGGCGGGCACTGAAGCTTTCTTT.

The chain joins TRBV10-3 to TRBJ2-3; a possible D gene is TRBD1 (5 bases). Trimming took off 11 bases at V and 2 bases at J, with 14 bases between the two ends. CDR3 length: 13 amino acids. The germline V gene encodes CDR1 ENHRY and CDR2 SYGVKD. CDR3 residues: CAVRTNPTDTQYF. The DNA for the CDR3 is TGTGCCGTCCGGACAAACCCCACAGATACGCAGTATTTT.

In its sample, this clone was seen once. The genes are TRBV9 and TRBJ2-1; 8 positions match TRBD2. CDR1 is SGDLS and CDR2 is YYNGEE in the germline V gene. Trimming cost V 4 bases and J 6 bases; bases outside gene matches: 12. The CDR3 covers 16 residues. CDR3 protein: CASSPPAGGVSNEQFF. The CDR3 nucleotides read TGTGCCAGCAGCCCACCGGCGGGGGGAGTCTCCAATGAGCAGTTCTTC.

The genes are TRBV15 and TRBJ1-2, with TRBD1 as a possible D gene (5 bases). The V end was cut by 0 bases, the J end by 12 bases, with 11 bases between. The CDR3 loop spans 12 amino acids. CDR1 is LNHNV, CDR2 YYDKDF, per germline (reference sequence). Here the CDR3 reads CATSRETRVHTF. The CDR3 nucleotides are TGTGCCACCAGCAGAGAAACCAGGGTCCACACCTTC. Looking up the rest from reference TRBV15 and TRBJ1-2 gives the full variable domain: DAMVIQNPRYQVTQFGKPVTLSCSQTLNHNVMYWYQQKSSQAPKLLFHYYDKDFNNEADTPDNFQSRRPNTSFCFLDIRSPGLGDTAMYLCATSRETRVHTFGSGTRLTVV.

The chain is built from TRBV12-3 or TRBV12-4 and TRBJ2-5, with 7 bases fitting TRBD2. The trim removed 4 bases at V and 14 bases at J, leaving 7 bases unmatched. The CDR3 runs 11 residues. The CDR3 protein is CASSSLAALYF. The CDR3 DNA reads TGTGCCAGCAGTTCGCTAGCGGCCCTATACTTC.

The rearrangement links TRBV30 to TRBJ1-1; no clear D gene. Germline assignment: CDR1 GTSNPN and CDR2 SVGIG (reference sequence). V was trimmed by 1 base and J by 4 bases, leaving 10 bases between them. This CDR3 is 13 amino acids long. This CDR3 is CAWSGGRVTEAFF. In DNA, the CDR3 is TGTGCCTGGAGTGGAGGGAGAGTCACTGAAGCTTTCTTT.